The clone carrying this T cell receptor beta chain has only one observation. This entry comes from a study of blood T cell repertoires in COVID-19. Study context: Whether acute or convalescent, the COVID-19 samples came from the United States, Italy and Spain. Sources were T cells, B-cell-depleted T cells, or PBMCs; the material itself was cDNA or gDNA.

In the original analysis: Estimated nucleated cell counts came from reference gene primer amplification. Assay: immunoSEQ multiplex PCR; the TCRdb copy retains only in-frame clones and omits some. That table supplies the V and J calls and clone size; D and trimming were determined from the DNA. The sample carries some 83,000 clones, about 78% recorded once. The V gene end was trimmed by 3 bases and the J gene end by 3 bases; junction bases not matched to a gene: 5. The germline V gene has CDR1 LNHDA and CDR2 SQIVND (reference sequence). This CDR3 has 15 residues. Input material: peripheral blood. The clonotype was recovered from an elderly woman with acute or convalescent COVID-19. This chain uses TRBV19 with TRBJ1-2, with 9 bases matching TRBD1. The CDR3 DNA is TGTGCCAGTAGTATCTACAGGGGGCGCGACTATGGCTACACCTTC. It specifies CASSIYRGRDYGYTF.